This T cell receptor beta chain came from a study of T cell responses to AZD1222 COVID-19 vaccine. Study in general: Combined were second doses at about 4 or about 12 weeks. Study observations and caveats: After the peak T cell response, and only then, were repertoires sampled.

Assay: immunoSEQ multiplex PCR; the TCRdb copy retains only in-frame clones and omits some. The table shows more than 75,000 clones, with nearly 90% occurring only once. The CDR3 runs to 15 residues. Germline V CDR1 and CDR2: SGHRS, YFSETQ. V shed 4 bases and J 5 bases; nucleotides not matched to a gene: 6. Comment on this clone: Its matching antigen is unknown.

Specimen: peripheral blood, collected on day 0 of AZD1222 vaccination. V is TRBV5-1 and J is TRBJ2-2, with 9 bases fitting TRBD2. This TCR was recovered from an adult in good health. CDR3 coding DNA: TGCGCCAGCAGCGCCAGCGGGGGGAGTACCGGGGAGCTGTTTTTT. As protein: CASSASGGSTGELFF.